This T cell receptor (beta chain) is drawn from a study of cytomegalovirus exposure and HLA in healthy donors. Study-level findings and limits: In a later analysis, most CMV-associated TCR beta chains appeared HLA-restricted.

PCR amplification relied on 60 Vbeta primers (plus 13 Jbeta primers). The method was immunoSEQ multiplex PCR; TCRdb's version includes in-frame clones alone and lacks a portion of them. The profile covers about 130,000 clones, with about two thirds appearing a single time and under 5.5% taken by the ten largest. As for the donors, each was a healthy bone marrow donor. A word on this clone: Its antigen remains unknown.

Between the trimmed V and J ends, which lost 2 bases and 0 bases, there was a span of 8 bases. CDR3 length equals 14 residues. Germline-derived CDR1 and CDR2 are SGHNT and YYREEE (reference sequence). This sequence was found in a man aged 45-65 years in good health and CMV-seropositive. Specimen: PBMCs. This chain joins TRBV5-4 and TRBJ1-2; TRBD1 might be the D (5 bases). CDR3 protein: CASSLPGTNYGYTF. The DNA of the CDR3 is TGTGCCAGCAGCTTACCAGGGACTAACTATGGCTACACCTTC.